This entry is about one T cell receptor beta chain. Its antigen is unidentified. The data stem from a study of cytomegalovirus exposure and HLA in healthy donors. Study overall: The early release's HLA-typed donors yielded 65 million to 85 million unique TCRs.

A multiplex PCR was run with 60 Vbeta primers and 13 Jbeta primers. Generated by immunoSEQ multiplex PCR, the TCRdb table keeps only in-frame clones and is missing some. This sample has about 160,000 clones; approximately 80% occur once, and the top ten carry around 6.6%. The CDR3 has 15 residues. CDR1 and CDR2 from the germline V gene are SEHNR and FQNEAQ (reference sequence). V dropped 5 bases and J dropped 4 bases, with 17 bases sitting between them. All donors participated as healthy donors of bone marrow. General study findings and limits: According to an earlier analysis, most TCR beta V segments yielded productive rearrangements about 90% or about 30% of the time. The study listed under 200 cytomegalovirus-associated TCR beta chains.

Sequencing was carried out using PBMCs. The chain recombines TRBV7-9 with TRBJ1-2; the D gene is possibly TRBD1 (6 bases). The sequence was obtained from a man aged 45-65 years in good health and CMV-seropositive. CDR3 sequence reads: CASSRSDGGAYGYTF. In DNA form, the CDR3 reads TGTGCCAGCAGCAGATCGGACGGGGGGGCCTATGGCTACACCTTC.